A selection of T cell receptor beta chains follows, all from one sample in a study of blood T cell repertoires in COVID-19. The table came from immunoSEQ multiplex PCR; TCRdb's copy has only in-frame clones and leaves some out. The sample lists over 450,000 clones; approximately 91% were seen once. Sequences were obtained from peripheral blood. The source of these receptors is a woman aged 50 to 65 with COVID-19, enrolled during active disease. Both conserved end residues are part of each CDR3. The D gene is left open where the match is weak. Clone size is shown for a subset of rows, as once, few, many or a class of expanded clone.

d_call: -
j_call: TRBJ2-5
clone_size: -
v_call: TRBV6-5
cdr3_aa: CASARGQETQYF
cdr3_nt: TGTGCCAGCGCGCGGGGTCAAGAGACCCAGTACTTC

d_call: -
j_call: TRBJ1-2
clone_size: -
v_call: TRBV28
cdr3_aa: CASSPRRRPFYYGYTF
cdr3_nt: TGTGCCAGCAGTCCCCGTAGGCGGCCTTTTTACTATGGCTACACCTTC

d_call: TRBD1
j_call: TRBJ2-7
clone_size: once
v_call: TRBV10-1
cdr3_aa: CASSESSGGTFEGQYF
cdr3_nt: TGCGCCAGCAGTGAGTCTTCAGGGGGAACCTTCGAAGGGCAGTACTTC

d_call: TRBD1
j_call: TRBJ2-1
clone_size: -
v_call: TRBV24-1
cdr3_aa: CATSDFIGQGVHNEQFF
cdr3_nt: TGTGCCACCAGTGATTTTATCGGGCAGGGGGTTCACAATGAGCAGTTCTTC

d_call: TRBD1
j_call: TRBJ1-2
clone_size: -
v_call: TRBV10-1
cdr3_aa: CASSPGGNYGYTF
cdr3_nt: TGCGCCAGCAGTCCAGGGGGTAACTATGGCTACACCTTC

d_call: -
j_call: TRBJ2-7
clone_size: -
v_call: TRBV6-2/TRBV6-3
cdr3_aa: CASSHRDPTQTPLSRLYEQYF
cdr3_nt: TGTGCCAGCAGTCACAGGGACCCGACTCAGACCCCCCTTTCTCGACTTTACGAGCAGTACTTC

d_call: TRBD1
j_call: TRBJ1-1
clone_size: -
v_call: TRBV5-4
cdr3_aa: CASRGAGGGGEAFF
cdr3_nt: TGTGCCAGCAGAGGGGCAGGGGGCGGTGGTGAAGCTTTCTTT

d_call: TRBD1
j_call: TRBJ1-5
clone_size: -
v_call: TRBV5-8
cdr3_aa: CASSLGTGRRNQPQHF
cdr3_nt: TGTGCCAGCAGCTTGGGGACAGGTCGCCGCAATCAGCCCCAGCATTTT

d_call: TRBD1
j_call: TRBJ2-7
clone_size: -
v_call: TRBV9
cdr3_aa: CASSVDEGQPYEQYF
cdr3_nt: TGTGCCAGCAGCGTAGATGAGGGACAGCCCTACGAGCAGTACTTC

d_call: -
j_call: TRBJ1-2
clone_size: once
v_call: TRBV30
cdr3_aa: CAWRETQAYGYTF
cdr3_nt: TGTGCCTGGAGAGAGACACAGGCCTATGGCTACACCTTC

d_call: TRBD1
j_call: TRBJ1-2
clone_size: -
v_call: TRBV5-1
cdr3_aa: CASSLGQGLYSYGYTF
cdr3_nt: TGCGCCAGCAGCTTAGGACAGGGATTATACAGCTATGGCTACACCTTC

d_call: TRBD1
j_call: TRBJ2-4
clone_size: -
v_call: TRBV19
cdr3_aa: CASTSDRGSAQYF
cdr3_nt: TGTGCCAGTACCTCGGACAGGGGAAGTGCTCAGTACTTC

d_call: -
j_call: TRBJ1-1
clone_size: -
v_call: TRBV7-2
cdr3_aa: CASTFSGLPEAFF
cdr3_nt: TGTGCCAGCACCTTCTCAGGGTTGCCTGAAGCTTTCTTT

d_call: TRBD2
j_call: TRBJ2-7
clone_size: -
v_call: TRBV6-5
cdr3_aa: CASSYFGGTSSYEQYF
cdr3_nt: TGTGCCAGCAGTTACTTTGGTGGGACTAGCTCCTACGAGCAGTACTTC

d_call: TRBD1
j_call: TRBJ1-3
clone_size: -
v_call: TRBV11-2
cdr3_aa: CASSLGTGPGNTIYF
cdr3_nt: TGTGCCAGCAGCTTAGGGACAGGGCCTGGAAACACCATATATTTT

d_call: -
j_call: TRBJ1-3
clone_size: -
v_call: TRBV30
cdr3_aa: CACPTGLTGNTIYF
cdr3_nt: TGTGCCTGCCCTACAGGGTTAACTGGAAACACCATATATTTT

d_call: -
j_call: TRBJ1-2
clone_size: -
v_call: TRBV23-1
cdr3_aa: CASSRTVLYGYTF
cdr3_nt: TGCGCCAGCTCCCGGACAGTCCTTTATGGCTACACCTTC

d_call: -
j_call: TRBJ2-6
clone_size: -
v_call: TRBV19
cdr3_aa: CASSTLVLGASGANVLTF
cdr3_nt: TGTGCCAGTAGTACCCTAGTATTAGGGGCCTCTGGGGCCAACGTCCTGACTTTC

d_call: TRBD2
j_call: TRBJ2-3
clone_size: -
v_call: TRBV11-2
cdr3_aa: CASSLDRFGLAGGQQYF
cdr3_nt: TGTGCCAGCAGCTTAGATCGATTTGGGCTAGCGGGGGGCCAGCAGTATTTT

d_call: -
j_call: TRBJ1-2
clone_size: -
v_call: TRBV28
cdr3_aa: CASSSDFNYGYTF
cdr3_nt: TGTGCCAGCAGTTCAGACTTCAACTATGGCTACACCTTC

d_call: -
j_call: TRBJ1-1
clone_size: -
v_call: TRBV10-1
cdr3_aa: CASSESMSTEAFF
cdr3_nt: TGCGCCAGCAGTGAGTCCATGAGCACTGAAGCTTTCTTT

d_call: -
j_call: TRBJ1-3
clone_size: -
v_call: TRBV29-1
cdr3_aa: CSVEAGDSGNTIYF
cdr3_nt: TGCAGCGTTGAAGCGGGAGACTCTGGAAACACCATATATTTT

d_call: -
j_call: TRBJ2-3
clone_size: -
v_call: TRBV4-1
cdr3_aa: CASSQDDIPTTDTQYF
cdr3_nt: TGCGCCAGCAGCCAAGATGATATCCCTACCACAGATACGCAGTATTTT

d_call: -
j_call: TRBJ2-1
clone_size: -
v_call: TRBV7-9
cdr3_aa: CASSLGGGFGEQFF
cdr3_nt: TGTGCCAGCAGCTTGGGCGGAGGGTTCGGTGAGCAGTTCTTC

d_call: -
j_call: TRBJ1-5
clone_size: -
v_call: TRBV28
cdr3_aa: CASSRSGELNQPQHF
cdr3_nt: TGTGCCAGCAGCCGAAGTGGGGAGCTCAATCAGCCCCAGCATTTT

d_call: -
j_call: TRBJ1-2
clone_size: -
v_call: TRBV27
cdr3_aa: CASSLDSSSLGYTF
cdr3_nt: TGTGCCAGCAGCCTCGACAGCTCTTCCTTAGGCTACACCTTC

d_call: -
j_call: TRBJ1-1
clone_size: -
v_call: TRBV2
cdr3_aa: CASNIERTNTEAFF
cdr3_nt: TGTGCCAGTAATATAGAGCGGACGAACACTGAAGCTTTCTTT

d_call: -
j_call: TRBJ1-1
clone_size: -
v_call: TRBV6-5
cdr3_aa: CASTTTAGYKAFF
cdr3_nt: TGTGCCAGCACCACTACCGCAGGGTACAAAGCTTTCTTT

d_call: -
j_call: TRBJ1-5
clone_size: -
v_call: TRBV6-5
cdr3_aa: CASSRGRGNQPQHF
cdr3_nt: TGTGCCAGCTCCCGGGGGAGAGGCAATCAGCCCCAGCATTTT

d_call: TRBD2
j_call: TRBJ2-3
clone_size: -
v_call: TRBV6-5
cdr3_aa: CASSFYSGGATDTQYF
cdr3_nt: TGTGCCAGCAGTTTCTATAGCGGGGGGGCCACAGATACGCAGTATTTT

d_call: -
j_call: TRBJ1-3
clone_size: many
v_call: TRBV7-9
cdr3_aa: CASSLASAGNTIYF
cdr3_nt: TGTGCCAGCAGCTTAGCGTCGGCTGGAAACACCATATATTTT

d_call: TRBD2
j_call: TRBJ2-3
clone_size: once
v_call: TRBV9
cdr3_aa: CASSVSGGAGDTQYF
cdr3_nt: TGTGCCAGCAGCGTAAGCGGGGGGGCTGGAGATACGCAGTATTTT

d_call: -
j_call: TRBJ1-6
clone_size: -
v_call: TRBV5-1
cdr3_aa: CASGHSGVDSPLHF
cdr3_nt: TGCGCCAGCGGCCATTCGGGGGTGGATTCACCCCTCCACTTT

d_call: -
j_call: TRBJ1-2
clone_size: -
v_call: TRBV9
cdr3_aa: CASSVGGAYGYTF
cdr3_nt: TGTGCCAGCAGCGTAGGAGGAGCCTATGGCTACACCTTC

d_call: TRBD2
j_call: TRBJ2-7
clone_size: once
v_call: TRBV5-1
cdr3_aa: CASRLAGEYSYEQYF
cdr3_nt: TGCGCCAGCAGACTAGCGGGGGAGTACTCCTACGAGCAGTACTTC

d_call: TRBD2
j_call: TRBJ2-1
clone_size: -
v_call: TRBV10-3
cdr3_aa: CAISESGTSGGNEQFF
cdr3_nt: TGTGCCATCAGTGAGTCGGGGACTAGCGGGGGGAATGAGCAGTTCTTC

d_call: -
j_call: TRBJ2-5
clone_size: -
v_call: TRBV28
cdr3_aa: CASSEQETQYF
cdr3_nt: TGTGCCAGCAGTGAGCAAGAGACCCAGTACTTC

d_call: -
j_call: TRBJ1-4
clone_size: -
v_call: TRBV29-1
cdr3_aa: CSVQGGLSNEKLFF
cdr3_nt: TGCAGCGTTCAAGGCGGCCTATCAAATGAAAAACTGTTTTTT

d_call: TRBD1
j_call: TRBJ2-7
clone_size: -
v_call: TRBV7-7
cdr3_aa: CASSSDRGLYEQYF
cdr3_nt: TGTGCCAGCAGCTCGGACAGGGGGCTCTACGAGCAGTACTTC

d_call: -
j_call: TRBJ2-1
clone_size: -
v_call: TRBV12-3/TRBV12-4
cdr3_aa: CASSPGQYNEQFF
cdr3_nt: TGTGCCAGCAGTCCCGGACAGTACAATGAGCAGTTCTTC

d_call: TRBD2
j_call: TRBJ2-3
clone_size: -
v_call: TRBV5-1
cdr3_aa: CASSLGLARPDTQYF
cdr3_nt: TGCGCCAGCAGTTTAGGACTAGCCCGGCCAGATACGCAGTATTTT

d_call: TRBD1
j_call: TRBJ1-1
clone_size: -
v_call: TRBV10-1
cdr3_aa: CASSNTGTATMNTEAFF
cdr3_nt: TGCGCCAGCAGTAATACCGGGACAGCGACCATGAACACTGAAGCTTTCTTT

d_call: -
j_call: TRBJ1-2
clone_size: -
v_call: TRBV29-1
cdr3_aa: CSAYRPQDKADGYTF
cdr3_nt: TGCAGCGCCTACAGGCCCCAGGACAAGGCGGATGGCTACACCTTC

d_call: -
j_call: TRBJ1-2
clone_size: -
v_call: TRBV6-2/TRBV6-3
cdr3_aa: CASSSPGGGYNYGYTF
cdr3_nt: TGTGCCAGCAGTTCCCCCGGGGGGGGGTACAACTATGGCTACACCTTC

d_call: TRBD1
j_call: TRBJ1-4
clone_size: -
v_call: TRBV6-5
cdr3_aa: CASRIDRGDEKLFF
cdr3_nt: TGTGCCAGCAGAATCGACAGGGGGGATGAAAAACTGTTTTTT

d_call: TRBD1
j_call: TRBJ2-7
clone_size: few
v_call: TRBV3-1/TRBV3-2
cdr3_aa: CASSQDRPDRSFIREQYF
cdr3_nt: TGTGCCAGCAGCCAAGATCGGCCGGACAGGAGCTTCATAAGGGAGCAGTACTTC

d_call: -
j_call: TRBJ2-3
clone_size: -
v_call: TRBV27
cdr3_aa: CASSFWAGRTDTQYF
cdr3_nt: TGTGCCAGCAGTTTCTGGGCAGGGCGCACAGATACGCAGTATTTT

d_call: -
j_call: TRBJ1-4
clone_size: -
v_call: TRBV6-5
cdr3_aa: CASRRQLTGEKLFF
cdr3_nt: TGTGCCAGCAGGCGACAGTTAACTGGGGAAAAACTGTTTTTT

d_call: TRBD1
j_call: TRBJ1-5
clone_size: -
v_call: TRBV2
cdr3_aa: CASNGIRGNQPQHF
cdr3_nt: TGTGCCAGCAACGGAATCAGGGGGAATCAGCCCCAGCATTTT

d_call: TRBD1
j_call: TRBJ1-1
clone_size: -
v_call: TRBV5-1
cdr3_aa: CASSPDREAEAFF
cdr3_nt: TGCGCCAGCAGCCCCGACAGGGAAGCTGAAGCTTTCTTT

d_call: TRBD2
j_call: TRBJ2-3
clone_size: -
v_call: TRBV5-1
cdr3_aa: CASSLGSGGPGDTQYF
cdr3_nt: TGCGCCAGCAGCTTGGGATCGGGGGGGCCGGGAGATACGCAGTATTTT

d_call: -
j_call: TRBJ2-7
clone_size: -
v_call: TRBV4-1
cdr3_aa: CASSPEGGAYEQYF
cdr3_nt: TGCGCCAGCAGCCCGGAAGGGGGAGCCTACGAGCAGTACTTC

d_call: TRBD1
j_call: TRBJ1-2
clone_size: -
v_call: TRBV9
cdr3_aa: CASSVGDRQNYGYTF
cdr3_nt: TGTGCCAGCAGCGTAGGGGACAGGCAAAACTATGGCTACACCTTC

d_call: -
j_call: TRBJ2-7
clone_size: -
v_call: TRBV15
cdr3_aa: CATSRDPDAARQYF
cdr3_nt: TGTGCCACCAGCAGAGACCCAGACGCAGCGCGGCAGTACTTC

d_call: TRBD1
j_call: TRBJ2-2
clone_size: -
v_call: TRBV19
cdr3_aa: CASSKGQGARYTGELFF
cdr3_nt: TGTGCCAGTAGTAAGGGACAGGGGGCAAGGTACACCGGGGAGCTGTTTTTT

d_call: -
j_call: TRBJ1-2
clone_size: -
v_call: TRBV7-9
cdr3_aa: CASSFELLQGGYTF
cdr3_nt: TGTGCCAGCAGCTTCGAGCTACTCCAGGGCGGCTACACCTTC